This T cell receptor beta chain was observed in a study of T cells in Graves' hyperthyroidism and ophthalmopathy. CDR3 size: 15 residues. The germline V gene encodes CDR1 SGHTA and CDR2 FQGNSA. V was clipped by 4 bases and J by 2 bases; unmatched bases: 6. Amplification of TCR beta CDR3 regions used RNA as the template. In the first-round RT-PCR of the TCR CDR3, the HTBI primer set was used. TCRdb redid the calling of the multiplex PCR reads with MiXCR, one entry per CDR3 protein. Here the sample spans roughly 420,000 distinct CDR3 sequences, approximately 15% being singletons. Study-level findings and limits: The majority of expanded thyroid clonotypes above 0.001 also appeared in blood. A model of 13 V-J features distinguished ophthalmopathy from stable hyperthyroidism.

Extraction of PBMCs used about 9.2 ml of fresh peripheral blood. On this clonotype itself: Its antigen remains unknown.

Sequencing was performed on blood. The rearrangement links TRBV7-2 to TRBJ2-5; 8 positions match TRBD2. The clonotype comes from a woman aged 18-35 years with Graves' hyperthyroidism. The CDR3 DNA sequence: TGTGCCAGCAGCTGGCCTAGCGGGCTACAAGAGACCCAGTACTTC. Protein: CASSWPSGLQETQYF.